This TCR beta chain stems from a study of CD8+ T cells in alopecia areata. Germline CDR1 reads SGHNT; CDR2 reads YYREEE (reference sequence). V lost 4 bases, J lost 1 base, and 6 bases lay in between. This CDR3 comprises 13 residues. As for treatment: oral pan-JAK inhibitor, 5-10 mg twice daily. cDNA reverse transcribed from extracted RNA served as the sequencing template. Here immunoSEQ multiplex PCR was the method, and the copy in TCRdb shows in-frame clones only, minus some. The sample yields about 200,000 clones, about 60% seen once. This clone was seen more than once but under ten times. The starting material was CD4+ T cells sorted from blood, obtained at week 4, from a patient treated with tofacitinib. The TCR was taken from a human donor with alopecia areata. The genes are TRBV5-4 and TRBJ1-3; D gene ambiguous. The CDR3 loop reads CASSRSSGNTIYF. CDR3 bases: TGTGCCAGCAGCAGGTCTTCTGGAAACACCATATATTTT.